The clone carrying this TCR beta chain was seen more than once but under ten times. This record comes from a study of early T cells in non-severe SARS-CoV-2 infection. TCRdb independently ran MiXCR on the 5' RACE reads; one entry per CDR3 protein. Counted here are tens of thousands of distinct CDR3 sequences, more than 10% occurring once; the ten biggest clones make up about 5%. Deletions cut 3 bases from V and 0 bases from J, with 13 bases between. Per germline, CDR1 SGHNT and CDR2 YYREEE (reference sequence). The CDR3 totals 16 residues. The chain combines TRBV5-4 with TRBJ2-1; D perhaps matches TRBD1 (6 bases). Sequencing used whole blood. The receptor was isolated from an adult who was a healthcare worker with PCR-confirmed SARS-CoV-2 infection or an uninfected control (not recorded which). CDR3 sequence (DNA): TGTGCCAGCAGCTCAACGGACAGCTTCTCCTACAATGAGCAGTTCTTC. Residues: CASSSTDSFSYNEQFF.